What follows are 20 T cell receptor beta chains derived from one specimen sequenced in a study of blood T cell repertoires in COVID-19 (dated by TCRdb to the early 2020s). The library was obtained by the immunoSEQ multiplex PCR assay. Drawn from immuneACCESS, this table holds only the in-frame rearrangements with V and J called that TCRdb kept. Clones are partly lost; checked studies trace under half to an unresolved V gene and leave the rest unexplained. This sample is represented by roughly 99,000 clones; 85% to 90% of them were singletons. The biggest ten clones account for 2.1% of the sample. Sequencing input: peripheral blood. The receptors here all came from a man in his fifties or sixties with COVID-19, enrolled during active disease.

V and J are TRBV10-1 and TRBJ1-3; D gene unclear. Germline assignment: CDR1 WNHNN and CDR2 SYGVQD (reference sequence). V was shortened by 3 bases and J by 7 bases, with 13 bases between the two germline ends. CDR3 size: 14 residues. The CDR3 reads CASSEGRFGNTIYF. Here the CDR3 DNA reads TGCGCCAGCAGTGAAGGGAGGTTCGGGAACACCATATATTTT.

The chain links TRBV5-1 to TRBJ2-7; 7 nucleotides line up with TRBD1. The CDR3 sequence is 12 residues long. In germline, CDR1 is SGHRS, CDR2 YFSETQ. V lost 4 bases and J lost 5; bases outside the gene matches: 3. CDR3 residues: CASSRDRDEQYF. The CDR3 DNA follows: TGCGCCAGCAGCCGAGACAGGGACGAGCAGTACTTC.

The chain employs TRBV2 and TRBJ2-7; 8 bases agree with TRBD1. V lost 7 bases and J lost 3; bases outside the gene matches: 5. Germline-derived CDR1 and CDR2 are SNHLY and FYNNEI. This CDR3 spans 13 amino acids. CDR3 residues: CASTPGQDYEQYF. CDR3 bases: TGTGCCAGCACTCCGGGACAGGACTACGAGCAGTACTTC.

The chain joins TRBV6-1 to TRBJ1-6, with 8 positions matching TRBD1. The CDR3 runs 20 residues. CDR1 and CDR2 from the germline V gene are MNHNS and SASEGT. Losses at the gene ends were 4 bases for V and 0 bases for J; bases not matched to a gene: 14. The DNA for the CDR3 is TGTGCCAGCAGTGCTCGAAGGACAGGGTCTATTAGCTCCTATAATTCACCCCTCCACTTT. Translation gives CASSARRTGSISSYNSPLHF.

V usage is TRBV7-2 and J usage is TRBJ1-3; 10 bases align to TRBD1. CDR3 length equals 18 residues. V lost 5 bases and J lost 3; bases outside the gene matches: 13. Germline V gives CDR1 SGHTA, CDR2 FQGNSA. The CDR3 DNA is TGTGCCAGCAGCCCTTTTTACCTGACAGGGGGCTTTGGAAACACCATATATTTT. Translating gives CASSPFYLTGGFGNTIYF.

The CDR3 DNA follows: TGTGCCAGCAGGATAGCTAGCGAACCCTACAATGAGCAGTTCTTC. Protein sequence: CASRIASEPYNEQFF. The chain uses TRBV6-5 and TRBJ2-1; D may be TRBD2 (6 bases). The CDR3 totals 15 residues. Between the trimmed V and J ends, which lost 6 bases and 2 bases, there was a span of 14 bases. CDR1 and CDR2 (germline): MNHEY, SVGAGI.

This clone appeared a single time. The J gene is TRBJ1-5, the V gene TRBV6-1; 9 bases fit TRBD1. Germline values: CDR1 MNHNS, CDR2 SASEGT. V was clipped by 2 bases and J by 3 bases; unmatched bases: 8. This CDR3 contains 17 residues. The CDR3 spells CASSESMTGGHNQPQHF. CDR3 bases: TGTGCCAGCAGTGAATCGATGACAGGGGGTCACAATCAGCCCCAGCATTTT.

The rearrangement joins TRBV23-1 to TRBJ1-2; D remains unclear. TRBV23-1 is reported as an ORF; its role is uncertain. The CDR3 totals 11 residues. The V end lost 2 bases, the J end lost 9 bases, and 7 bases lay between the germline ends. CDR3 residues: CASSQPGSYTF. DNA of the CDR3: TGCGCCAGCAGTCAACCCGGTAGCTACACCTTC.

A single count supports this clone. The V gene is TRBV2, the J gene TRBJ1-2, with TRBD1 identical over 7 bases. CDR3 size: 14 residues. V shed 6 bases and J 3 bases; nucleotides not matched to a gene: 7. Germline lookup yields CDR1 SNHLY and CDR2 FYNNEI. CDR3 region: CASRISGGDYGYTF. The CDR3 coding sequence is TGTGCCAGCAGGATTTCAGGGGGAGACTATGGCTACACCTTC. The variable domain in full, with the rest retrieved from reference TRBV2 and TRBJ1-2, is EPEVTQTPSHQVTQMGQEVILRCVPISNHLYFYWYRQILGQKVEFLVSFYNNEISEKSEIFDDQFSVERPDGSNFTLKIRSTKLEDSAMYFCASRISGGDYGYTFGSGTRLTVV.

V gene TRBV5-1 combines with J gene TRBJ2-1, with 9 bases lining up with TRBD1. The trim removed 3 bases at V and 2 bases at J, leaving 3 bases unmatched. This CDR3 comprises 15 residues. The germline CDR1 and CDR2 sequences are SGHRS and YFSETQ. The CDR3 DNA reads as TGCGCCAGCAGCTCGGGACAGGGACCCTACAATGAGCAGTTCTTC. Its protein is CASSSGQGPYNEQFF.

In its sample, this clone was seen once. This chain links TRBV2 with TRBJ1-6, with a possible D match to TRBD1 (5 bases). Germline-derived CDR1 and CDR2 are SNHLY and FYNNEI. Trimming cost V 10 bases and J 3 bases, with 13 bases left between them. This CDR3 region has 14 residues. The DNA of the CDR3 is TGTGCCAACACAAAGACAGTCTATAATTCACCCCTCCACTTT. Translating it yields CANTKTVYNSPLHF.

This rearrangement joins TRBV19 to TRBJ2-3; possibly TRBD1 for D (6 bases). Per germline, CDR1 LNHDA and CDR2 SQIVND (reference sequence). The CDR3 is 14 amino acids. Trimming left V 7 bases short and J 2 bases short, with 13 bases between. Here the CDR3 DNA reads TGTGCCAGTAACAGGGAGCTGAACACAGATACGCAGTATTTT. This gives the protein CASNRELNTDTQYF.

As DNA, the CDR3 is TGTGCCAGCAGTACCTCAGGGTACGAGCAGTACTTC. Amino acid sequence: CASSTSGYEQYF. V usage is TRBV12-3 or TRBV12-4 and J usage is TRBJ2-7, with TRBD1 as a possible D gene (5 bases). This CDR3 is 12 amino acids long. V shed 5 bases and J shed 4 bases, with 9 bases lying between them.

This chain joins TRBV6-2 or TRBV6-3 and TRBJ2-7; D gene ambiguous. Germline assignment: CDR1 MNHEY and CDR2 SVGEGT. This CDR3 spans 13 amino acids. Trimming shortened V by 3 bases and J by 3 bases, and 9 bases separated the two germline ends. CDR3 region: CASSYLANYEQYF. DNA for the CDR3: TGTGCCAGCAGTTATTTGGCAAACTACGAGCAGTACTTC.

V and J are TRBV7-9 and TRBJ2-7; D is uncertain. In germline, CDR1 is SEHNR, CDR2 FQNEAQ (reference sequence). The CDR3 sequence is 12 residues long. V lost 3 bases and J lost 4, with 7 bases in between. CDR3 sequence reads: CASSFNTYEQYF. The CDR3 bases are TGTGCCAGCAGCTTCAACACGTACGAGCAGTACTTC.

This clone was seen a few times. Other DNA sequences in the same sample also yield this CDR3. This rearrangement joins TRBV19 to TRBJ1-2; 7 bases are shared with TRBD1. Per germline, CDR1 LNHDA and CDR2 SQIVND (reference sequence). The V segment lost 4 bases and the J segment 3 bases; nucleotides outside the gene matches: 5. This CDR3 is built from 14 residues. CDR3 sequence (DNA): TGTGCCAGTAGTACCAGACAGGGTGACTATGGCTACACCTTC. This codes for CASSTRQGDYGYTF.

The CDR3 protein is CASSSSRGGSQETQYF. The CDR3 DNA is TGTGCCAGCAGCTCTTCCCGGGGGGGCAGCCAAGAGACCCAGTACTTC. V gene TRBV7-9 combines with J gene TRBJ2-5; 8 bases map to TRBD2. CDR1 and CDR2 from the germline V gene are SEHNR and FQNEAQ (reference sequence). There are 16 residues in the CDR3. The ends lost 4 bases at V and 1 base at J; junction bases unmatched: 8.

The CDR3 region is CASRTGVYNSPLHF. The CDR3 DNA reads TGTGCCAGCAGGACCGGGGTTTATAATTCACCCCTCCACTTT. The V gene is TRBV28, the J gene TRBJ1-6, with D hard to call. V gave up 6 bases and J gave up 4 bases, with 10 bases separating them. Germline values: CDR1 MDHEN, CDR2 SYDVKM. The CDR3 consists of 14 residues.

The rearrangement uses TRBV15 and TRBJ1-6, with 8 positions matching TRBD1. Per germline, CDR1 LNHNV and CDR2 YYDKDF (reference sequence). The V gene end was trimmed by 5 bases and the J gene end by 7 bases; junction bases not matched to a gene: 1. This CDR3 contains 13 residues. The CDR3 protein is CATSPGGNSPLHF. The CDR3 DNA reads as TGTGCCACCAGCCCAGGGGGCAATTCACCCCTCCACTTT.

This clone was counted between two and nine times. The chain uses TRBV28 and TRBJ1-5; D is unresolved. Trimming stripped 7 bases from V and 1 base from J, with 5 bases between. Germline assignment: CDR1 MDHEN and CDR2 SYDVKM. This CDR3 has 12 amino acids. This CDR3 reads CASKSSNQPQHF. CDR3 in DNA: TGTGCCAGCAAAAGCAGCAATCAGCCCCAGCATTTT.